This T cell receptor beta chain came from a study of spatial heterogeneity in lung cancer. Study-wide background: Beta-chain sequences were consistently detected more often than alpha-chain sequences. Raw reads contained each unique TCR and UMI combination more than ten times on average.

Overall study results and limits: Within tumors, counts of expanded alpha and beta TCRs tracked tumor mutation counts.

The CDR3 totals 15 residues. Germline values: CDR1 SQVTM, CDR2 ANQGSEA. V shed 4 bases, J shed 6 bases, and the junction held 13 bases outside the gene matches. As regards this clonotype: Its antigen is still unknown.

TCRdb passed the 5' RACE reads through MiXCR, listing each CDR3 protein once. The sample lists 20,000 to 30,000 distinct CDR3 sequences; roughly 8.3% were seen once. The time point was: sample taken at primary tumor resection. More than 70 TRACERx patients with early, untreated non-small cell lung cancer donated samples. The chain joins TRBV29-1 to TRBJ2-3, with 7 positions matching TRBD2. The material was lung tumor tissue, obtained at surgery. The sequence derives from a male donor with early-stage non-small cell lung cancer. CDR3 DNA: TGCAGCGTTGGGTCGCGGGAGAGGGTTGATGATACGCAGTATTTT. This codes for CSVGSRERVDDTQYF.